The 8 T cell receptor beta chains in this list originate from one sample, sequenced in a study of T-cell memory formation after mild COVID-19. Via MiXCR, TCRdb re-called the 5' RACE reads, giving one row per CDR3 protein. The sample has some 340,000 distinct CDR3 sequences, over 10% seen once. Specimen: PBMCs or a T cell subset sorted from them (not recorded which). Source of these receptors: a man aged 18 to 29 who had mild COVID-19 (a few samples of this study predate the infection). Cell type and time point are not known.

This chain's CDR3 is CASSLGQVSSGELFF. The CDR3 DNA sequence: TGTGCCAGCAGCCTGGGACAGGTTTCATCCGGGGAGCTGTTTTTT. The rearrangement links TRBV6-5 to TRBJ2-2, with 8 bases aligning to TRBD1. Trimming at V came to 6 bases and at J to 6 bases, leaving 9 bases not matched to a gene. The CDR3 spans 15 residues. Germline V gene sequence: CDR1 MNHEY, CDR2 SVGAGI.

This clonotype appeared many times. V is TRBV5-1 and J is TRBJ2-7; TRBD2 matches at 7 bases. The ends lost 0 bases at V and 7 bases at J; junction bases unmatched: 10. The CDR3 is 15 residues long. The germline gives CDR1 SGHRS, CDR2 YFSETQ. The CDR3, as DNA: TGCGCCAGCAGCTTGGTTCGCGGGGGAAGGGAAGAGCAGTACTTC. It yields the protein CASSLVRGGREEQYF.

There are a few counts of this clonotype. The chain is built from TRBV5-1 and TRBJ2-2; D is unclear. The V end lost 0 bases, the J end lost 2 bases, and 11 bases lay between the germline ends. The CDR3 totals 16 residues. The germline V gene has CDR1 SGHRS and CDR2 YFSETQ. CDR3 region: CASSLAGQENTGELFF. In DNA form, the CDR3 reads TGCGCCAGCAGCTTGGCCGGGCAGGAAAACACCGGGGAGCTGTTTTTT.

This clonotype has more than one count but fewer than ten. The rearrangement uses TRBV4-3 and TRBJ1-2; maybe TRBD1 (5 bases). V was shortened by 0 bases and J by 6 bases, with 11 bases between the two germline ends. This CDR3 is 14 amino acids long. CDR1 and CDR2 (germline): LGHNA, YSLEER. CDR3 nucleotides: TGCGCCAGCAGCCAAGATCGCAGGGACGATGGCTACACCTTC. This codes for CASSQDRRDDGYTF.

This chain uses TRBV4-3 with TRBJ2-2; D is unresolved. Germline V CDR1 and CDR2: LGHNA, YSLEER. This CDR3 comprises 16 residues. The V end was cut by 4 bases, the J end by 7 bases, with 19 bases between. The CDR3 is CASSPTWDQTSGELFF. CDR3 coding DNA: TGCGCCAGCAGCCCTACGTGGGATCAGACGAGCGGGGAGCTGTTTTTT.

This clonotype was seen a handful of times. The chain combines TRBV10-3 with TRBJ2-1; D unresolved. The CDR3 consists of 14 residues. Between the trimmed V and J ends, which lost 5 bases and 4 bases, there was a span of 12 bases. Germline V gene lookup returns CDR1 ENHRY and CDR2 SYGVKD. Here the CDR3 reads CAISRRDSYNEQFF. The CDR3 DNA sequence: TGTGCCATCAGTCGCCGTGACTCGTACAATGAGCAGTTCTTC.

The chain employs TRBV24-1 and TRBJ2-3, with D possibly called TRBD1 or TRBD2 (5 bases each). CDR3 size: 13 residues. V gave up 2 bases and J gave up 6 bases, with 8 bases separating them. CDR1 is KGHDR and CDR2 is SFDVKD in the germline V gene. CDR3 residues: CATSDWGSDTQYF. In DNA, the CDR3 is TGTGCCACCAGTGATTGGGGGTCTGATACGCAGTATTTT.

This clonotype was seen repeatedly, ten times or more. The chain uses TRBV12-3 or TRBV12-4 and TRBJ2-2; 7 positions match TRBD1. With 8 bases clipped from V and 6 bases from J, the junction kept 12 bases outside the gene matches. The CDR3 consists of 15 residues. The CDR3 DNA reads TGTGCCAGCGATTATTCCCCCCAGGGGGCCGGGGAGCTGTTTTTT. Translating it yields CASDYSPQGAGELFF.